Included here is one T cell receptor beta chain sequence, with context. The antigen is unknown. CDR1 is MDHEN, CDR2 SYDVKM, per germline. This CDR3 region has 13 residues. V was cut by 7 bases and J by 4 bases, with 13 bases left in between. The repertoire was sequenced with immunoSEQ multiplex PCR; TCRdb's copy has only in-frame clones and lacks some. The data contain about 40,000 clones, more than 75% of them singletons. This entry belongs to a study of OX40 agonist ivuxolimab in advanced cancers. The overall study: Dose-escalation subjects each had hepatocellular carcinoma, melanoma, renal cell or head and neck cancer. General study results and limits: Among the nonresponders, some also had low normalized T-cell clonal expansion. In the expanded peripheral T cells, antigen specificity was never determined.

The TCR sequence derives from an adult with an advanced solid tumor such as melanoma, head and neck, liver or kidney cancer. J is TRBJ1-1 and V is TRBV28; the D gene is possibly TRBD1 (6 bases). The sample in question was CD4+ or CD8+ T cells sorted from blood, obtained in a trial of the OX40 agonist ivuxolimab. Written as DNA, the CDR3 is TGTGCCAGCACCCCCAGGGGAGGCACTGAAGCTTTCTTT. Its translation: CASTPRGGTEAFF.